A selection of T cell receptor beta chains follows, all from one sample in a study of liver allograft versus peripheral blood T cells. TCRdb re-analysed the reads in MiXCR, keeping a single row per CDR3 protein. The sample contains 5,500 to 6,500 distinct CDR3 sequences, about a sixth of which appear only once. All receptors come from a human patient who had a liver transplant. The T cells may partly be graft donor cells. CDR3s include the opening cysteine and the closing phenylalanine or tryptophan. Each record gives: clone size, J gene, D gene, V gene, CDR3 protein, CDR3 DNA. D genes are given only for firm matches. A clone size is listed for some rows: how often the clone was seen (once, few, many), or a class if it is expanded.

medium-sized,TRBJ2-7,-,TRBV13,CASSLDRPYEQYF,TGTGCCAGCAGCCTAGACAGACCCTACGAGCAGTACTTC
medium-sized,TRBJ2-1,-,TRBV18,CASSPGASEQFF,TGTGCCAGCTCACCAGGGGCCAGCGAGCAGTTCTTC
medium-sized,TRBJ1-2,-,TRBV20-1,CSARDRQSTGGYTF,TGCAGTGCTAGAGATCGACAGTCCACTGGGGGCTACACCTTC
many,TRBJ2-3,TRBD2,TRBV15,CAVHGGALGDTQYF,TGTGCCGTCCACGGGGGGGCCTTGGGAGATACGCAGTATTTT
many,TRBJ2-7,-,TRBV6-5,CASSYSNRADEQYF,TGTGCCAGCAGTTACTCGAACAGGGCCGACGAGCAGTACTTC
medium-sized,TRBJ1-2,TRBD1,TRBV7-9,CASSPEGARWVYGYTF,TGTGCCAGCAGCCCTGAGGGGGCGCGTTGGGTCTATGGCTACACCTTC
few,TRBJ2-3,TRBD1,TRBV9,CASQTGGRTDTQYF,TGTGCCAGCCAAACAGGGGGGCGCACAGATACGCAGTATTTT
-,TRBJ1-2,-,TRBV20-1,CSARALGANYGYTF,TGCAGTGCTAGAGCCCTTGGGGCTAACTATGGCTACACCTTC
medium-sized,TRBJ1-1,-,TRBV29-1,CSVTGWWNTEAFF,TGCAGCGTCACCGGGTGGTGGAACACTGAAGCTTTCTTT
few,TRBJ1-1,-,TRBV30,CAWGVGRFGMNTEAFF,TGTGCCTGGGGGGTCGGGAGATTCGGCATGAACACTGAAGCTTTCTTT
-,TRBJ2-7,-,TRBV7-5,CISVPEADRGSSYEQYF,-
medium-sized,TRBJ2-2,-,TRBV15,CATSKYANTGELFF,TGTGCCACCAGCAAATACGCGAACACCGGGGAGCTGTTTTTT
medium-sized,TRBJ2-2,-,TRBV19,CASTNRNTGELFF,TGTGCCAGTACTAATCGGAACACCGGGGAGCTGTTTTTT
many,TRBJ1-2,TRBD1,TRBV7-9,CASRPGAGGALNYGYTF,TGTGCCAGCAGACCCGGGGCAGGGGGTGCCCTTAACTATGGCTACACCTTC
many,TRBJ2-1,-,TRBV12-3/TRBV12-4,CASSLGATGNNEQFF,TGTGCCAGCAGTTTGGGGGCCACAGGGAACAATGAGCAGTTCTTC
many,TRBJ1-3,-,TRBV28,CASSLWYREAGNTIYF,TGTGCCAGCAGTTTATGGTACAGAGAGGCTGGAAACACCATATATTTT
medium-sized,TRBJ2-5,TRBD2,TRBV19,CASSAPISGGASRETQYF,TGTGCCAGTAGTGCCCCTATATCCGGGGGGGCTTCCCGGGAGACCCAGTACTTC
-,TRBJ2-2,-,TRBV20-1,CSAETDSTNTGELFF,TGCAGTGCCGAGACCGACTCTACAAACACCGGGGAGCTGTTTTTT
medium-sized,TRBJ1-2,-,TRBV27,CASSSLEGGYGYTF,TGTGCCAGCAGTTCCCTGGAGGGGGGGTATGGCTACACCTTC
many,TRBJ1-1,-,TRBV6-5,CASSFRGATEAFF,TGTGCCAGCAGTTTTAGGGGAGCGACTGAAGCTTTCTTT
many,TRBJ2-7,TRBD2,TRBV24-1,CATSETSGTSYEQYF,TGTGCCACCAGTGAGACTAGCGGGACCTCCTACGAGCAGTACTTC
many,TRBJ1-5,TRBD1,TRBV7-9,CASSRTGDQPQHF,TGTGCCAGCAGCCGGACAGGGGATCAGCCCCAGCATTTT
many,TRBJ2-7,-,TRBV24-1,CATSDSSGGGEQYF,TGTGCCACCAGTGATTCCTCCGGTGGCGGGGAGCAGTACTTC
medium-sized,TRBJ1-2,TRBD1,TRBV24-1,CATSDWDSEEFYGYTF,TGTGCCACCAGTGATTGGGACAGCGAAGAATTCTATGGCTACACCTTC
medium-sized,TRBJ1-2,-,TRBV10-3,CAISGSGFYNYGYTF,TGTGCCATCAGTGGCTCCGGGTTTTATAACTATGGCTACACCTTC
few,TRBJ2-1,-,TRBV27,CASSFLGNEQFF,TGTGCCAGCAGTTTTTTGGGGAATGAGCAGTTCTTC
-,TRBJ1-1,-,TRBV28,CASRPQTVRGTEAFF,TGTGCCAGCAGACCTCAGACAGTTCGGGGCACTGAAGCTTTCTTT
few,TRBJ2-3,TRBD2,TRBV28,CASSLNPRLAGDTDTQYF,TGTGCCAGCAGTTTAAACCCCCGACTAGCGGGAGATACAGATACGCAGTATTTT
many,TRBJ2-3,-,TRBV27,CASSPNGILSPTDTQYF,TGTGCCAGCAGTCCGAACGGGATTTTGAGTCCCACAGATACGCAGTATTTT
-,TRBJ1-6,TRBD1,TRBV11-3,CASSLQGGNSPLHF,TGTGCCAGCAGCTTACAGGGGGGTAATTCACCCCTCCACTTT
medium-sized,TRBJ2-3,-,TRBV27,CASSWGPPADTQYF,TGTGCCAGCAGTTGGGGACCGCCCGCAGATACGCAGTATTTT
few,TRBJ2-7,-,TRBV19,CASSSRDGSYEQYF,TGTGCCAGTAGTTCCCGGGACGGATCCTACGAGCAGTACTTC
-,TRBJ1-2,-,TRBV14,CASSHLDINYGYTF,TGTGCCAGCAGCCATCTTGATATTAACTATGGCTACACCTTC
-,TRBJ1-5,TRBD1,TRBV2,CASRDGTGGYQPQHF,TGTGCCAGCAGGGACGGGACAGGGGGCTATCAGCCCCAGCATTTT
-,TRBJ1-1,-,TRBV28,CASTLGGNTEAFF,TGTGCCAGCACCCTAGGAGGGAACACTGAAGCTTTCTTT
few,TRBJ2-7,TRBD1,TRBV28,CASRRPTGVWEQYF,TGTGCCAGCAGACGACCTACAGGGGTGTGGGAGCAGTACTTC
-,TRBJ2-7,-,TRBV28,CASSLYGSSYEQYF,TGTGCCAGCAGTTTATACGGGAGCTCCTACGAGCAGTACTTC
medium-sized,TRBJ1-1,-,TRBV13,CASSLKVGTEAFF,TGTGCCAGCAGCTTAAAGGTGGGAACTGAAGCTTTCTTT
few,TRBJ2-7,-,TRBV7-9,CASSLKIRSYEQYF,TGTGCCAGCAGCTTAAAAATACGGTCCTACGAGCAGTACTTC
medium-sized,TRBJ2-1,-,TRBV19,CASTPTTLPYNEQFF,TGTGCCAGTACTCCAACTACCCTACCTTACAATGAGCAGTTCTTC
medium-sized,TRBJ1-2,-,TRBV28,CASSEDRYGYTF,TGTGCCAGCAGCGAGGACCGTTATGGCTACACCTTC
many,TRBJ2-1,-,TRBV6-5,CASSYYRDLRNEQFF,TGTGCCAGCAGTTACTACCGGGACCTGAGGAATGAGCAGTTCTTC
few,TRBJ2-2,-,TRBV20-1,CSAQKGDAGELFF,TGCAGTGCTCAAAAGGGTGATGCCGGGGAGCTGTTTTTT
few,TRBJ1-4,-,TRBV25-1,CASSDNRELGEKLFF,TGTGCCAGCAGTGACAACCGGGAACTGGGGGAAAAACTGTTTTTT
-,TRBJ1-5,-,TRBV28,CASSVLQGYQPQHF,TGTGCCAGCTCGGTCCTACAGGGTTATCAGCCCCAGCATTTT
-,TRBJ2-7,-,TRBV15,CATSPIGVYEQYF,TGTGCCACCAGCCCAATCGGGGTTTACGAGCAGTACTTC
medium-sized,TRBJ1-2,-,TRBV19,CASTPRGAPSIGYTF,TGTGCCAGTACCCCGAGGGGGGCTCCTAGCATCGGCTACACCTTC
many,TRBJ2-5,-,TRBV28,CASSSEQETQYF,TGTGCCAGCAGTTCTGAACAAGAGACCCAGTACTTC
many,TRBJ1-2,-,TRBV15,CATSRAWLGEMDYGYTF,TGTGCCACCAGCAGAGCCTGGTTGGGGGAAATGGACTATGGCTACACCTTC
few,TRBJ1-2,-,TRBV14,CASSQSSWRGLDYGYTF,TGTGCCAGCAGCCAAAGCTCTTGGCGGGGGTTGGACTATGGCTACACCTTC
-,TRBJ2-7,TRBD2,TRBV20-1,CSARGGGRALGFEQYF,TGCAGTGCTAGAGGAGGCGGGAGGGCCCTCGGGTTCGAGCAGTACTTC
-,TRBJ2-7,TRBD1,TRBV27,CASSLGQGASLYEQYF,TGTGCCAGCAGTTTAGGACAGGGGGCGTCTCTGTACGAGCAGTACTTC
medium-sized,TRBJ1-2,-,TRBV10-3,CAISESEGINYGYTF,TGTGCCATCAGTGAGTCGGAGGGGATTAACTATGGCTACACCTTC
few,TRBJ2-1,TRBD2,TRBV28,CASSPTGTSGSIYNEQFF,TGTGCCAGCAGTCCCACCGGGACTAGCGGTAGTATCTACAATGAGCAGTTCTTC
-,TRBJ2-1,-,TRBV18,CASSPRTDNEQFF,TGTGCCAGCTCACCTCGGACGGACAATGAGCAGTTCTTC
few,TRBJ2-3,TRBD2,TRBV7-3,CASSLSGAGAPAGTQYF,TGTGCCAGCAGCTTATCCGGAGCGGGGGCCCCCGCCGGTACGCAGTATTTT
few,TRBJ1-2,-,TRBV13,CASSSRDRGYTF,TGTGCCAGCAGCTCCCGGGATCGGGGCTACACCTTC
-,TRBJ2-3,-,TRBV9,CASSASVQGVTSTDTQYF,TGTGCCAGCAGCGCCTCCGTTCAGGGTGTAACTAGCACAGATACGCAGTATTTT